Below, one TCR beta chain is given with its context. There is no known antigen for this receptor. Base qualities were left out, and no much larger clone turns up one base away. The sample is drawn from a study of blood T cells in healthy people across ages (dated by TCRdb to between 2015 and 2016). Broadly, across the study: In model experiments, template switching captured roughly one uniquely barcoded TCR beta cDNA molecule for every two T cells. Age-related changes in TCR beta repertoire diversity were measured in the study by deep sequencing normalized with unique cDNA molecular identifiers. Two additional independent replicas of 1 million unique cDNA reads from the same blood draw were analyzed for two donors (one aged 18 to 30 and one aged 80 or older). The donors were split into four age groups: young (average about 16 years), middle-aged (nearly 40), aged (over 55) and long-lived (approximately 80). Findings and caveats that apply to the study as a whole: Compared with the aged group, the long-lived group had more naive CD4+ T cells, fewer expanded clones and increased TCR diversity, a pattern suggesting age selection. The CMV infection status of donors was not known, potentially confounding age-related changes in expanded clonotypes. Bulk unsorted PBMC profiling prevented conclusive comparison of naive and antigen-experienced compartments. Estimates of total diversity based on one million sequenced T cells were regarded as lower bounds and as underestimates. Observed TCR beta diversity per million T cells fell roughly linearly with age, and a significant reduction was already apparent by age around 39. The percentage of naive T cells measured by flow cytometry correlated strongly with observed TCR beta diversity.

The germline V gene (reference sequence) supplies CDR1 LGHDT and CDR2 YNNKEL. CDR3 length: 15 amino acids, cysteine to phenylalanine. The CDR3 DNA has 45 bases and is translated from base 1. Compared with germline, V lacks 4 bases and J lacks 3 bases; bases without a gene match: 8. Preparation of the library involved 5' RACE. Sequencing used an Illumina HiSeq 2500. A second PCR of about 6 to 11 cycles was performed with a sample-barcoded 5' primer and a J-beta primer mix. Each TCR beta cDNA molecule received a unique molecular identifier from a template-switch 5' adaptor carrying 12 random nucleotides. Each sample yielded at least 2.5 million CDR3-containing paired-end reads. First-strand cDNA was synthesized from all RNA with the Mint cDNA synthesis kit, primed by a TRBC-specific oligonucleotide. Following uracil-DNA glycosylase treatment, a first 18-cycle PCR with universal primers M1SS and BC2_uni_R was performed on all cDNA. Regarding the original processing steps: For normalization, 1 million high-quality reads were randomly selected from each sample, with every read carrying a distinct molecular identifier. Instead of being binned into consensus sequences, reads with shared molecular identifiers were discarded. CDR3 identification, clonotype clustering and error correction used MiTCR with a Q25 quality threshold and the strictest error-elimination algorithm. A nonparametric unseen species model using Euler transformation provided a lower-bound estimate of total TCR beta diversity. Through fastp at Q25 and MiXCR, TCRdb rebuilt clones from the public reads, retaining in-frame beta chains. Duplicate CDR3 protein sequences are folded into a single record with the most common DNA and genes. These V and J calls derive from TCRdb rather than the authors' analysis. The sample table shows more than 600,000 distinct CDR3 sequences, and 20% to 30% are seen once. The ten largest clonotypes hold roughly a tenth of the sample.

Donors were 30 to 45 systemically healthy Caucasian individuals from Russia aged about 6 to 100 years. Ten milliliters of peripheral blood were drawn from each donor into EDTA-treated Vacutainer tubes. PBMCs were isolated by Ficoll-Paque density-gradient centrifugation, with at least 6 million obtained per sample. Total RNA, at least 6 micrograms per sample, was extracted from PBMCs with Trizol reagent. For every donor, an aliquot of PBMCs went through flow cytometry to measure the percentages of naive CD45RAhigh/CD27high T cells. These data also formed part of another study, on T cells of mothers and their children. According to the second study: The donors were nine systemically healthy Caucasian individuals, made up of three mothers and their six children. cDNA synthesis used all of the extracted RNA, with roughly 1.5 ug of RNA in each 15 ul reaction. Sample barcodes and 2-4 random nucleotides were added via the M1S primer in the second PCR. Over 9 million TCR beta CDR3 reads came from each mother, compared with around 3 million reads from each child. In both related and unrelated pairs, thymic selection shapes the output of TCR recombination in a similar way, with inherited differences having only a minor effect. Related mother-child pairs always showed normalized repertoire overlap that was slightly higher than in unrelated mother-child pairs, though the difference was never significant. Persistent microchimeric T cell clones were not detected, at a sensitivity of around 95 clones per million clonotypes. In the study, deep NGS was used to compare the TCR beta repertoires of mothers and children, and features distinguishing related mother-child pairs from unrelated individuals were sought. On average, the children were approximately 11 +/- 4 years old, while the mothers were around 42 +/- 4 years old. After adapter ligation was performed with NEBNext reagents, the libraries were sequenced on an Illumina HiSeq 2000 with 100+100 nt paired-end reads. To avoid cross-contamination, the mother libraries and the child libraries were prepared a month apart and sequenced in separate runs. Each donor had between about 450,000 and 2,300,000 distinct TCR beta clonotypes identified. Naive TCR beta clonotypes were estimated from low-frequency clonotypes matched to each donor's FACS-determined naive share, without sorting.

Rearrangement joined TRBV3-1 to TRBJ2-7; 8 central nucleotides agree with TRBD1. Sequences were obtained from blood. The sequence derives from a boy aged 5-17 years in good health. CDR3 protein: CASSPGTGTNYEQYF. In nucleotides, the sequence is TGTGCCAGCAGCCCGGGGACAGGTACTAACTACGAGCAGTACTTC.